This TCR beta chain was identified during a study of tumor and adjacent non-tumor tissue in lung cancer. Study summary: Stage I to III disease affected approximately 11 men and 5 women aged roughly 30 to 80. Notes on the study in general: Tumor tissue had significantly higher TCR diversity than normal lung.

The library came from three nested PCR rounds adapted from ARM-PCR protocols. TCRdb reprocessed the multiplex PCR reads with MiXCR, giving one entry per CDR3 protein. The sample holds 55,000 to 70,000 distinct CDR3 sequences, about 61% seen once. V lost 0 bases to trimming and J lost 3 bases; unmatched junction nucleotides: 5. Germline CDR1 is KGHDR and CDR2 is SFDVKD. The CDR3 length is 17 residues. No cell sorting was done before RNA was extracted from the tissue. Newly diagnosed lung cancer patients had thoracic surgery in China, August–late 2014, without prior chemotherapy. This clonotype was counted at least ten times. Its cognate antigen is unknown.

This TCR was recovered from a man in his forties or fifties with non-small cell lung cancer. The chain carries TRBV24-1 and TRBJ2-2; 8 bases align to TRBD1. Material: lung tumor tissue. Here the CDR3 reads CATSDLTTGVDTGELFF. CDR3 DNA: TGTGCCACCAGTGATTTGACGACAGGGGTTGACACCGGGGAGCTGTTTTTT.